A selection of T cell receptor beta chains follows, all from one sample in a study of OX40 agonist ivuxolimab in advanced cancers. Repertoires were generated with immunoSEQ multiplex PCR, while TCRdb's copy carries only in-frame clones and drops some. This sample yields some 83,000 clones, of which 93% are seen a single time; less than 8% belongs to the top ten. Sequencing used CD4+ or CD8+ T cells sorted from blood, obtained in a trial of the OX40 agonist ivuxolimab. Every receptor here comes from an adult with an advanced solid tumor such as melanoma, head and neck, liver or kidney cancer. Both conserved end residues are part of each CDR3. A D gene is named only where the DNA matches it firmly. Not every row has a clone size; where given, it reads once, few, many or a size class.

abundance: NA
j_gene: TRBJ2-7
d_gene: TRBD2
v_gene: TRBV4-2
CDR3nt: TGTGCCAGCAGCAACTTAGCGGGGAACGCCTACGAGCAGTACTTC
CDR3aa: CASSNLAGNAYEQYF

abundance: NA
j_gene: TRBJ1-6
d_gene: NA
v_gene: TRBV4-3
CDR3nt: TGCGCCAGCAGCCACGACAGTGTCAATTCACCCCTCCACTTT
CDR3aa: CASSHDSVNSPLHF

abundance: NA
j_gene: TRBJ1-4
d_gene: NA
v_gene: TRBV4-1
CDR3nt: TGCGCCAGCAGCCCCTCTGGGGGGCGGACACCATCAGTAAAACTGTTTTTT
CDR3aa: CASSPSGGRTPSVKLFF

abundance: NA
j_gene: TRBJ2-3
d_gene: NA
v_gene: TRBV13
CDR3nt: TGTGCCAGCAGCCCGGAAAGGGGAACGCAGTATTTT
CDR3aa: CASSPERGTQYF

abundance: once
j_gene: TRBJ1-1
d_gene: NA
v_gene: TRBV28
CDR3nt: TGTGCCAGCAGTTTAGGGGCGGGCAGAATGAACACTGAAGCTTTCTTT
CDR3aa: CASSLGAGRMNTEAFF

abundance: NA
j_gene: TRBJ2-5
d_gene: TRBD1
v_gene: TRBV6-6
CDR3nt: TGTGCCAGCAGTTACCGGGACAGGGGTTTAGAGACCCAGTACTTC
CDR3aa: CASSYRDRGLETQYF

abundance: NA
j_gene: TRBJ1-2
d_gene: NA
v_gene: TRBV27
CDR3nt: TGTGCCAGCAGTCCTTTTGGAGCTAACTATGGCTACACCTTC
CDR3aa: CASSPFGANYGYTF

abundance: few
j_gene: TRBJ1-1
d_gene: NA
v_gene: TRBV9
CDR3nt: TGTGCCAGCAGTCCGGGGAGGACTGAAGCTTTCTTT
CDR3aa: CASSPGRTEAFF

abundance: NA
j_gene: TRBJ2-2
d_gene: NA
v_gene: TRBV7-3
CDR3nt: TGTGCCAGCAGTCAGAGTGCGAACACCGGGGAGCTGTTTTTT
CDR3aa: CASSQSANTGELFF

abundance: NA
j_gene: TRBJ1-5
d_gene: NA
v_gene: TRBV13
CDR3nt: TGTGCCAGCAGCTTAGGGGGGGCAGTCAATCAGCCCCAGCATTTT
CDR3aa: CASSLGGAVNQPQHF

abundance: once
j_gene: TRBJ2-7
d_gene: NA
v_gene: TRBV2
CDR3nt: TGTGCCAGCAGTGACTTCGAGGGGACGGGGGAGCAGTACTTC
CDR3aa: CASSDFEGTGEQYF

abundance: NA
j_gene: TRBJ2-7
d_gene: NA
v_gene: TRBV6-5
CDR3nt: TGTGCCAGCAGTTCTGGACAGAGGAGCTCCTACGAGCAGTACTTC
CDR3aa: CASSSGQRSSYEQYF

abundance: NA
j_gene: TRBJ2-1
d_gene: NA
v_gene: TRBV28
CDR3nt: TGTGCCAGCAGCGGAGACGGGAGCTCCTACAATGAGCAGTTCTTC
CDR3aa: CASSGDGSSYNEQFF

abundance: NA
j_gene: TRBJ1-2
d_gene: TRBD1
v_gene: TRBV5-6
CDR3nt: TGTGCCAGCAGCTCCACAGGGGGCTATGGCTACACCTTC
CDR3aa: CASSSTGGYGYTF

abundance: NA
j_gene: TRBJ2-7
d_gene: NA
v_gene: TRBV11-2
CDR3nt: TGTGCCAGCAGCTTAGGCCCCGGGCCCATCTCCTACGAGCAGTACTTC
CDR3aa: CASSLGPGPISYEQYF

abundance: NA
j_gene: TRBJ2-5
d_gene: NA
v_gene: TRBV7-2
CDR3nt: TGTGCCAGCAGCTTAGCTCCAGGGAGGGAGACCCAGTACTTC
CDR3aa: CASSLAPGRETQYF

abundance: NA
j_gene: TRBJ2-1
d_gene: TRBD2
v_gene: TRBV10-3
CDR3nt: TGTGCCATCAGTGCTGGGACTAGCGGGGCGGCCCACAATGAGCAGTTCTTC
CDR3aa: CAISAGTSGAAHNEQFF

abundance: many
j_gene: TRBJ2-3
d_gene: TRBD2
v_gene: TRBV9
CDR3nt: TGTGCCAGCAGCGTTTCGGGACTAGCGGGAGGGCCGGGAGATACGCAGTATTTT
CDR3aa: CASSVSGLAGGPGDTQYF

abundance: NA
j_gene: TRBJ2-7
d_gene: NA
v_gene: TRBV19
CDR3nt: TGTGCCAGTAGTATGACAGGAACCTACGAGCAGTACTTC
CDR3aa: CASSMTGTYEQYF

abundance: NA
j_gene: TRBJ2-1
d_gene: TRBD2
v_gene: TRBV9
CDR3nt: TGTGCCAGCAGTCCCGGGACTAGCGGGAGGGGTGAGCAGTTCTTC
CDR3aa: CASSPGTSGRGEQFF

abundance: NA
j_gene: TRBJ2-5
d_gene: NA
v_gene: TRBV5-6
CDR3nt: TGTGCCAGCAGCGCCCCCCGGGACTACCAAGAGACCCAGTACTTC
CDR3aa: CASSAPRDYQETQYF

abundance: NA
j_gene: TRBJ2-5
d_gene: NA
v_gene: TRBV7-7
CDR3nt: TGTGCCAGCAGCTTCAACACGGGGGTACAAGAGACCCAGTACTTC
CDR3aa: CASSFNTGVQETQYF

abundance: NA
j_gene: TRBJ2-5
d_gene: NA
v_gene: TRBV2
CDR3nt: TGTGCCAGCAGTGAAGTCCCTTTAGCGTTACAAGAGACCCAGTACTTC
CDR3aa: CASSEVPLALQETQYF

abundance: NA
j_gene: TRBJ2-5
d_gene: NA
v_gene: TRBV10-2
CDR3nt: TGCGCCAGCAGTGATGAGCGGAGGCAAGAGACCCAGTACTTC
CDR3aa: CASSDERRQETQYF

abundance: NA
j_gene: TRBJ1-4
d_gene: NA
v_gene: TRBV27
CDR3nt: TGTGCCAGCAGTTTTAACCTTAATGAAAAACTGTTTTTT
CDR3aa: CASSFNLNEKLFF

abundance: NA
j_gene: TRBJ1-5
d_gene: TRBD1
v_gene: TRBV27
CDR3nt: TGTGCCAGCAGTCAACGGGGACAGGGGTCGAATAGCAATCAGCCCCAGCATTTT
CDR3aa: CASSQRGQGSNSNQPQHF

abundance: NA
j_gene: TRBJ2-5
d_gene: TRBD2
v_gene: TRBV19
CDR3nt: TGTGCCAGTAGTATGGGCGGGGGATACTCGTTTGAGACCCAGTACTTC
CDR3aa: CASSMGGGYSFETQYF

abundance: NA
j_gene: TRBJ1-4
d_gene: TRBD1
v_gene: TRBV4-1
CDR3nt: TGCGCCAGCAGCCCCGAGACAGGGCCTCGTGAAAAACTGTTTTTT
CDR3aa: CASSPETGPREKLFF

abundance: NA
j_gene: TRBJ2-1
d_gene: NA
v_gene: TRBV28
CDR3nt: TGTGCCAGCTCTTCTGTGGACGAGCAGTTCTTC
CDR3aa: CASSSVDEQFF

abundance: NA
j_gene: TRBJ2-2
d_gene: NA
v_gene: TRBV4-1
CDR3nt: TGCGCCAGCAGCCCCGGGGCCGGGGAGCTGTTTTTT
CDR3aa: CASSPGAGELFF

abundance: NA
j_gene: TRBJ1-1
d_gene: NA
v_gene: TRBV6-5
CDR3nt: TGTGCCAGCAGCAGCGGACGGACGTCTGAAGCTTTCTTT
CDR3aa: CASSSGRTSEAFF

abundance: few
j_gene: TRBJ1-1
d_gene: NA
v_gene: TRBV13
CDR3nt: TGTGCCAGCAGCTTAGGGGCAGGAGTGAACACTGAAGCTTTCTTT
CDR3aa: CASSLGAGVNTEAFF

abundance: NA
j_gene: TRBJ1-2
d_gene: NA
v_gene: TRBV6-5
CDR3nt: TGTGCCAGCAGTTACCGAGGGGACTACTATGGCTACACCTTC
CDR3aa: CASSYRGDYYGYTF

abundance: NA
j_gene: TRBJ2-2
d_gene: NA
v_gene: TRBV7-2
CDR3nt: TGTGCCAGCGGAAACACCGGGGAGCTGTTTTTT
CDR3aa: CASGNTGELFF

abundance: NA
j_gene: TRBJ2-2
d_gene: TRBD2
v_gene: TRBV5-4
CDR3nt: TGTGCCAGCAGCTTGGACCCTAGCGGACGGAACACCGGGGAGCTGTTTTTT
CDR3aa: CASSLDPSGRNTGELFF

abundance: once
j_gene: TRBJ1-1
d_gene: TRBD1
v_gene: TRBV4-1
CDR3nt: TGCGCCAGCAGCCAAGTCTTACCGGGACAGGGCACTGAAGCTTTCTTT
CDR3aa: CASSQVLPGQGTEAFF

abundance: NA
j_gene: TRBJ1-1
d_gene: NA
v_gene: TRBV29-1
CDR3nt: TGCAGCGTTGAGGCAACTGAAGCTTTCTTT
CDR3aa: CSVEATEAFF